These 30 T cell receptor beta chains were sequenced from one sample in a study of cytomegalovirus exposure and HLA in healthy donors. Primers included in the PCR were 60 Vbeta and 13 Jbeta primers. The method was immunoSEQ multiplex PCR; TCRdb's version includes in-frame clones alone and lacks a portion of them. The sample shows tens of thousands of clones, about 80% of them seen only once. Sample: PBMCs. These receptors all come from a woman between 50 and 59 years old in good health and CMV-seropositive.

This chain's CDR3 is CATSRGREGYNEQFF. The CDR3 nucleotides read TGTGCCACCAGCCGGGGGCGGGAGGGCTACAATGAGCAGTTCTTC. The genes are TRBV15 and TRBJ2-1; 9 nucleotides line up with TRBD2. There are 15 residues in the CDR3. CDR1 and CDR2 from the germline V gene are LNHNV and YYDKDF (reference sequence). The V and J ends lost 5 bases and 3 bases, in that order; junction bases with no gene match: 5.

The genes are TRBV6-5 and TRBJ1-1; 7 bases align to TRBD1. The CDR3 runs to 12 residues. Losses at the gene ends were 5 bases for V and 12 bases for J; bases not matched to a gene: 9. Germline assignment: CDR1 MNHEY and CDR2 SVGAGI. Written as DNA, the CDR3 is TGTGCCAGCAGTCCTTCGACAGGGCGGCCTTTCTTT. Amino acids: CASSPSTGRPFF.

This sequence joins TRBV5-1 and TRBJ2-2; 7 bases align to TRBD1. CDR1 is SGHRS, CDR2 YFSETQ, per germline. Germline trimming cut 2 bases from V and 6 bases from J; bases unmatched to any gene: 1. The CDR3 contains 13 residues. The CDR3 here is CASSLTGAGELFF. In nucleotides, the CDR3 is TGCGCCAGCAGCTTAACAGGGGCCGGGGAGCTGTTTTTT.

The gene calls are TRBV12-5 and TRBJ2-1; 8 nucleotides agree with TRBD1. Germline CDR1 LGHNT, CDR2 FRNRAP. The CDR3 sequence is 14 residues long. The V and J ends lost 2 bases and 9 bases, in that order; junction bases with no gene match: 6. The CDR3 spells CASGLITRGREQFF. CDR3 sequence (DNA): TGTGCTAGTGGTTTGATCACCAGGGGGCGTGAGCAGTTCTTC.

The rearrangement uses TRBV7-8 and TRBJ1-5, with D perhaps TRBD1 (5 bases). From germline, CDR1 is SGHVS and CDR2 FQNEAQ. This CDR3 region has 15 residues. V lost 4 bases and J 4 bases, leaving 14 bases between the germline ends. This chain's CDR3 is CASSSQPQGNQPQHF. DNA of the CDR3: TGTGCCAGCAGCTCTCAACCCCAGGGTAATCAGCCCCAGCATTTT.

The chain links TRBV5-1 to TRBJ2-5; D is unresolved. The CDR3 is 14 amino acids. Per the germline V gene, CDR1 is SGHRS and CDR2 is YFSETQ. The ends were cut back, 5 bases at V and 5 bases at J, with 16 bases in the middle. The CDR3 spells CASSRVEPGETQYF. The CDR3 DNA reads TGCGCCAGCAGTCGTGTCGAGCCCGGGGAGACCCAGTACTTC.

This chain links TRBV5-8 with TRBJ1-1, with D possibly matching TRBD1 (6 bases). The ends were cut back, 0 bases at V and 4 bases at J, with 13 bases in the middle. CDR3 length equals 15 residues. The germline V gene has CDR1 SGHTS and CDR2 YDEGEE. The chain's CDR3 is CASSLAGGDITEAFF. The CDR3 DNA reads TGTGCCAGCAGCTTGGCCGGGGGGGACATCACTGAAGCTTTCTTT.

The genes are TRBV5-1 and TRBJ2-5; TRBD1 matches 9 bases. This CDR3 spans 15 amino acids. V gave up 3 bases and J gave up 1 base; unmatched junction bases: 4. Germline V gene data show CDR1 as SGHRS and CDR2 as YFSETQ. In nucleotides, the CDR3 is TGCGCCAGCAGCTCGACAGGGGGTAGCCAAGAGACCCAGTACTTC. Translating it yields CASSSTGGSQETQYF. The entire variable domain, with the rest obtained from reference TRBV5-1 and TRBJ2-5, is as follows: KAGVTQTPRYLIKTRGQQVTLSCSPISGHRSVSWYQQTPGQGLQFLFEYFSETQRNKGNFPGRFSGRQFSNSRSEMNVSTLELGDSALYLCASSSTGGSQETQYFGPGTRLLVL.

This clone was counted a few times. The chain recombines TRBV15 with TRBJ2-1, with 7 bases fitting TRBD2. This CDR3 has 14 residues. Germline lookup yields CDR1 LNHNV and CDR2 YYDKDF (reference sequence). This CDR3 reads CATSGALFHNEQFF. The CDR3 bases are TGTGCTACAAGCGGGGCTCTTTTCCACAATGAGCAGTTCTTC.

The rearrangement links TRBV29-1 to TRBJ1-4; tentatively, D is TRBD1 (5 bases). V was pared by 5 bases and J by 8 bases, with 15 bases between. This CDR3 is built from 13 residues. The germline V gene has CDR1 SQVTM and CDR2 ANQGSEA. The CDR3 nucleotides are TGCAGCGTTCAGCCGTGGGGGGACGAAAAACTGTTTTTT. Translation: CSVQPWGDEKLFF.

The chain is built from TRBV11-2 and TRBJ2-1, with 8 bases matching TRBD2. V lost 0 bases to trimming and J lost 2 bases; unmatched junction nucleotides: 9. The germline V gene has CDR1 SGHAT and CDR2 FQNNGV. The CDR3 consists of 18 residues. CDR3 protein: CASSLELGPAGAYNEQFF. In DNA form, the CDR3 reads TGTGCCAGCAGCTTAGAACTTGGACCAGCGGGGGCCTACAATGAGCAGTTCTTC. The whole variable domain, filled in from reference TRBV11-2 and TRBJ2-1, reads EAGVAQSPRYKIIEKRQSVAFWCNPISGHATLYWYQQILGQGPKLLIQFQNNGVVDDSQLPKDRFSAERLKGVDSTLKIQPAKLEDSAVYLCASSLELGPAGAYNEQFFGPGTRLTVL.

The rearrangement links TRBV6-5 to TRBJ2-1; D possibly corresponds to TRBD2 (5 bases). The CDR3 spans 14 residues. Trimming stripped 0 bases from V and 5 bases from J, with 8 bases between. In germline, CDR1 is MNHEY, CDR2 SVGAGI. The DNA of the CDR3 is TGTGCCAGCAGTTACTCGGACGGGGACAATGAGCAGTTCTTC. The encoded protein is CASSYSDGDNEQFF.

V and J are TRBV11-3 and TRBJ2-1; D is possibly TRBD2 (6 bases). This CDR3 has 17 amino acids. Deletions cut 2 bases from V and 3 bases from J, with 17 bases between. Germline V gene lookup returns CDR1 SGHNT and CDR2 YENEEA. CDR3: CASSLRGRGFVYNEQFF. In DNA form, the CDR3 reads TGTGCCAGCAGCTTAAGAGGTCGGGGGTTCGTCTACAATGAGCAGTTCTTC.

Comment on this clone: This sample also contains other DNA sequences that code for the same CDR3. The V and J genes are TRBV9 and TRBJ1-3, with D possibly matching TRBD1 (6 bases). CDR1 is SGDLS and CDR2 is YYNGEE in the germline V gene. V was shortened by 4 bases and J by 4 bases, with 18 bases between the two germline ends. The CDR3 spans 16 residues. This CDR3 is CASSPHGGLGGNTIYF. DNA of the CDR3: TGTGCCAGCAGCCCCCATGGGGGCCTAGGGGGAAACACCATATATTTT.

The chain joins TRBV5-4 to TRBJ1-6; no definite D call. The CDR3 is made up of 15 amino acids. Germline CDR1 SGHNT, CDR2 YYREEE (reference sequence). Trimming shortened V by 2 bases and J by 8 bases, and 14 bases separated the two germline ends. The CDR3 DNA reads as TGTGCCAGCAGCTTTAGCCAGGTCGGGGATTCACCCCTCCACTTT. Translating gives CASSFSQVGDSPLHF.

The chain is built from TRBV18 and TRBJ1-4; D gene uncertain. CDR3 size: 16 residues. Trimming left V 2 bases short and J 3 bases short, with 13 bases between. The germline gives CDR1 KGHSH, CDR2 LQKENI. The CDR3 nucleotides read TGTGCCAGCTCACCATATCAAGGGAGGTCTAATGAAAAACTGTTTTTT. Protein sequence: CASSPYQGRSNEKLFF.

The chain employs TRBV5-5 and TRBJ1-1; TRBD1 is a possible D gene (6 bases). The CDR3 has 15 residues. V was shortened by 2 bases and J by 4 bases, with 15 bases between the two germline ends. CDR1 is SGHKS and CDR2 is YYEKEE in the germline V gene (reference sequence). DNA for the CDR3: TGTGCCAGCAGCTTCATGGGAGGGGGAGCCACTGAAGCTTTCTTT. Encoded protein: CASSFMGGGATEAFF.

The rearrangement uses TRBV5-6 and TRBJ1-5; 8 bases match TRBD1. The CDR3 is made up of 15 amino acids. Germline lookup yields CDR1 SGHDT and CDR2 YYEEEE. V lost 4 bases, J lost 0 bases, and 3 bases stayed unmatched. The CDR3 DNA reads TGTGCCAGCAGCGCCGACAGGGGTAGCAATCAGCCCCAGCATTTT. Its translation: CASSADRGSNQPQHF.

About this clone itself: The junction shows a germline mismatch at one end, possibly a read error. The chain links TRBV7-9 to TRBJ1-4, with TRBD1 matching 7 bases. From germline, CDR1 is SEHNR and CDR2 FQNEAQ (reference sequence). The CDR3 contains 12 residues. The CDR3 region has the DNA TGTTCCAGCAGCTATAACCAGGGGGAACTGTTTTTT. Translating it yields CSSSYNQGELFF.

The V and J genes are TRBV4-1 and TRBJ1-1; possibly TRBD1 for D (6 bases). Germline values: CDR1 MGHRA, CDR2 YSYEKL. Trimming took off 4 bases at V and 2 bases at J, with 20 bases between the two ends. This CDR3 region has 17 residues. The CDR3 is CASSLLRGPGVNTEAFF. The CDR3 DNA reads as TGCGCCAGCAGCCTCCTAAGGGGTCCAGGGGTAAACACTGAAGCTTTCTTT.

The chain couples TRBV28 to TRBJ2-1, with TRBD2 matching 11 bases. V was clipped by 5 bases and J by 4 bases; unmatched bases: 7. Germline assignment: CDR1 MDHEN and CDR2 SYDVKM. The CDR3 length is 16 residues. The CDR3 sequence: CASSTIGTSGYNEQFF. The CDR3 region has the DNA TGTGCCAGCAGTACTATCGGGACTAGCGGATACAATGAGCAGTTCTTC.

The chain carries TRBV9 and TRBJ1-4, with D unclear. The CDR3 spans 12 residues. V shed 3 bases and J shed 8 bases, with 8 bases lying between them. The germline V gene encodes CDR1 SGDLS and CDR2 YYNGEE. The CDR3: CASSGSGEKLFF. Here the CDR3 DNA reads TGTGCCAGCAGCGGCTCCGGGGAAAAACTGTTTTTT.

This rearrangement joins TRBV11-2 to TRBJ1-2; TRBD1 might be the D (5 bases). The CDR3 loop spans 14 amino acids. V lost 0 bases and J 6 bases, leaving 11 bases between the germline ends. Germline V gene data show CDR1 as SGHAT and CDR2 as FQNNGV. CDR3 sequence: CASSLEGALHGYTF. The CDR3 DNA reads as TGTGCCAGCAGCTTAGAAGGGGCGTTGCATGGCTACACCTTC.

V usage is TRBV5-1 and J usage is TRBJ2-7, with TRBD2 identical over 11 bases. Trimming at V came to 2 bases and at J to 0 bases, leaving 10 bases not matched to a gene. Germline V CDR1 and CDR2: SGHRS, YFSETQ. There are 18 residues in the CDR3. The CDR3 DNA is TGCGCCAGCAGCTTCTTCGGGACTAGCGGTACAGCCTCCTACGAGCAGTACTTC. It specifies CASSFFGTSGTASYEQYF.

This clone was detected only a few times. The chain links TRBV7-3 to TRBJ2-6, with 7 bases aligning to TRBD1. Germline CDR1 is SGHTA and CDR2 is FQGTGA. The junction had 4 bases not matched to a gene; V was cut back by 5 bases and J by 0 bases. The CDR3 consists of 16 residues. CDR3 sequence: CASSRDSLSGANVLTF. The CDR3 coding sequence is TGTGCCAGCAGCCGGGACAGCCTCTCTGGGGCCAACGTCCTGACTTTC.

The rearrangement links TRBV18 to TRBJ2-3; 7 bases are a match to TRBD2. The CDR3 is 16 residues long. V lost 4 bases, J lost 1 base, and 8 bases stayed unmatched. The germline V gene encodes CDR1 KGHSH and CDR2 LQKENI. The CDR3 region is CASSRMREQGTDTQYF. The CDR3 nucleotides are TGTGCCAGCTCACGGATGCGGGAGCAAGGCACAGATACGCAGTATTTT.

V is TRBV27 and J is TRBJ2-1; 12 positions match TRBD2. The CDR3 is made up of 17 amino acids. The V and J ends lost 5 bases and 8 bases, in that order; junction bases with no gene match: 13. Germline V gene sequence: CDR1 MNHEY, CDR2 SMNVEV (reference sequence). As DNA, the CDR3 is TGTGCCAGCAGTCTCGAGACGGCTAGCGGGAGGGCCTATGAGCAGTTCTTC. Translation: CASSLETASGRAYEQFF.

The DNA for the CDR3 is TGTGCCACCAGCAAGGGGGCGGACACTGAAGCTTTCTTT. Amino acids: CATSKGADTEAFF. This chain links TRBV6-1 with TRBJ1-1; 7 bases are a match to TRBD1. Losses at the gene ends were 10 bases for V and 3 bases for J; bases not matched to a gene: 8. The CDR3 extends over 13 amino acids. CDR1 and CDR2 (germline): MNHNS, SASEGT.

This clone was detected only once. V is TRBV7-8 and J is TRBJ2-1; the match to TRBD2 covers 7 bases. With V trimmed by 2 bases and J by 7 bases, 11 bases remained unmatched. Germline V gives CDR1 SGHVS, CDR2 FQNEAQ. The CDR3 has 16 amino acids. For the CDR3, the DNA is TGTGCCAGCAGCTTATTCGGCGGGAGAGTAATAAATGAGCAGTTCTTC. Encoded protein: CASSLFGGRVINEQFF.

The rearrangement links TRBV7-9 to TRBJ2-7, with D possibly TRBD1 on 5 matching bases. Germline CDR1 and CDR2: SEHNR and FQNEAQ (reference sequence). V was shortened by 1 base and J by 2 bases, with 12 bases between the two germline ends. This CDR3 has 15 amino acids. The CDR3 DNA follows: TGTGCCAGCAGCTTAGGATCGGACAATCCCTACGAGCAGTACTTC. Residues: CASSLGSDNPYEQYF.